Listed below are T cell receptor beta chains from one sample, sequenced in a study of cytomegalovirus exposure and HLA in healthy donors. The repertoire was sequenced with immunoSEQ multiplex PCR; TCRdb's copy has only in-frame clones and lacks some. The sample has some 150,000 clones; 62% are singletons. The material sequenced was PBMCs. These receptors all stem from a man between 35 and 55 years old in good health and CMV-seronegative. Each CDR3 is given with its conserved first and last residue. D genes are given only for firm matches. Not all rows give a size; the values are once, few, many and, for expanded clones, a class.

d_gene,abundance,v_gene,j_gene,CDR3aa,CDR3nt
TRBD2,.,TRBV28,TRBJ2-2,CASSLLAGGVGELFF,TGTGCCAGCAGTTTATTAGCGGGAGGGGTCGGGGAGCTGTTTTTT
TRBD2,.,TRBV29-1,TRBJ2-7,CSVGTSGSTEQYF,TGCAGCGTGGGGACTAGCGGGAGCACCGAGCAGTACTTC
TRBD1,.,TRBV7-9,TRBJ1-1,CASSLGEGQASSIGTEAFF,TGTGCCAGCAGCTTAGGAGAAGGACAGGCCTCATCCATTGGCACTGAAGCTTTCTTT
TRBD2,.,TRBV5-4,TRBJ2-3,CASSPKRGGTDTQYF,TGTGCCAGCAGCCCGAAGCGGGGGGGCACAGATACGCAGTATTTT
.,.,TRBV5-4,TRBJ2-7,CASSRRDFSYEQYF,TGTGCCAGCAGCCGTAGGGACTTCTCCTACGAGCAGTACTTC
.,.,TRBV5-5,TRBJ1-1,CASSLKPGTSGTEAFF,TGTGCCAGCAGCCTCAAACCCGGGACTAGCGGCACTGAAGCTTTCTTT
.,.,TRBV28,TRBJ1-2,CASSPATKDRHYGYTF,TGTGCCAGCAGTCCCGCGACGAAGGACAGACATTATGGCTACACCTTC
TRBD1,.,TRBV19,TRBJ1-2,CASRPGQAGYGYTF,TGTGCCAGTAGGCCGGGACAGGCTGGCTATGGCTACACCTTC
TRBD1,few,TRBV6-1,TRBJ1-5,CASSPTGGTQPQHF,TGTGCCAGCAGTCCGACAGGGGGCACTCAGCCCCAGCATTTT
TRBD1,few,TRBV4-1,TRBJ2-2,CASSPRLGQGIGELFF,TGCGCCAGCAGCCCCCGATTAGGACAGGGGATCGGGGAGCTGTTTTTT
.,.,TRBV18,TRBJ2-3,CASSPLAGISTDTQYF,TGTGCCAGCTCACCACTGGCAGGTATTAGCACAGATACGCAGTATTTT
.,once,TRBV5-1,TRBJ1-1,CASSKRVGDTEAFF,TGCGCCAGCAGCAAACGGGTAGGAGACACTGAAGCTTTCTTT
.,.,TRBV7-2,TRBJ2-1,CASSLVSGSYNEQFF,TGTGCCAGCAGCTTGGTGAGCGGCTCCTACAATGAGCAGTTCTTC
.,few,TRBV11-2,TRBJ2-5,CASSLAGYREQYF,TGTGCCAGCAGCTTAGCCGGATATAGGGAGCAGTACTTC
.,.,TRBV11-1,TRBJ2-3,CASRAVHTQYF,TGTGCCAGCAGGGCAGTTCACACGCAGTATTTT
TRBD2,.,TRBV4-2,TRBJ2-6,CASSLGGPGANVLTF,TGTGCCAGCAGCCTGGGAGGGCCTGGGGCCAACGTCCTGACTTTC
TRBD1,.,TRBV6-5,TRBJ1-5,CASSEQGSNQPQHF,TGTGCCAGCAGTGAACAGGGGAGCAATCAGCCCCAGCATTTT
TRBD2,.,TRBV6-1,TRBJ2-3,CASAYLAGATDTQYF,TGTGCCAGCGCCTATCTAGCGGGGGCCACAGATACGCAGTATTTT
.,.,TRBV9,TRBJ1-4,CASSVGVTGTNEKLFF,TGTGCCAGCAGCGTAGGGGTGACAGGTACTAATGAAAAACTGTTTTTT
.,.,TRBV6-5,TRBJ1-2,CASSKRTAYGYTF,TGTGCCAGCAGTAAACGGACAGCCTATGGCTACACCTTC
.,.,TRBV25-1,TRBJ1-1,CASSVPPGDEAFF,TGTGCCAGCAGTGTACCCCCCGGGGATGAAGCTTTCTTT
.,few,TRBV7-2,TRBJ2-7,CASSDRGYEQYF,TGTGCCAGCAGCGATCGAGGCTACGAGCAGTACTTC
TRBD2,.,TRBV7-6,TRBJ2-1,CASSFGFLAGSREQFF,TGTGCCAGCAGCTTCGGCTTCCTAGCGGGGTCAAGGGAGCAGTTCTTC
.,once,TRBV7-2,TRBJ1-1,CASSLRAGLEGMNTEAFF,TGTGCCAGCAGCTTAAGGGCTGGATTGGAGGGAATGAACACTGAAGCTTTCTTT
.,.,TRBV7-2,TRBJ2-5,CASSLIGRETQYF,TGTGCCAGCAGCTTAATTGGGCGAGAGACCCAGTACTTC
.,few,TRBV6-4,TRBJ1-5,CASGLSGGLGQPQHF,TGTGCCAGCGGCCTGTCCGGGGGGCTGGGTCAGCCCCAGCATTTT
.,few,TRBV5-1,TRBJ2-7,CASAQGKSYEQYF,TGCGCCAGCGCCCAGGGAAAGTCCTACGAGCAGTACTTC
.,.,TRBV7-9,TRBJ1-5,CASSHPGGNQPQHF,TGTGCCAGCAGCCACCCCGGGGGGAATCAGCCCCAGCATTTT
TRBD1,.,TRBV7-8,TRBJ2-7,CASSLASTGSEQYF,TGTGCCAGCAGCTTAGCATCGACAGGGTCTGAGCAGTACTTC
.,few,TRBV21-1,TRBJ2-5,CASSKGREPVMGETQYF,TGTGCCAGCAGCAAAGGGCGGGAGCCCGTGATGGGAGAGACCCAGTACTTC
.,.,TRBV27,TRBJ1-2,CASSLTASYGYTF,TGTGCCAGCAGTTTAACAGCCTCTTATGGCTACACCTTC
TRBD1,.,TRBV14,TRBJ1-2,CASSPQGVSGYTF,TGTGCCAGCAGCCCCCAGGGGGTGAGTGGCTACACCTTC
.,few,TRBV27,TRBJ2-3,CASRADRTDTQYF,TGTGCCAGCAGAGCCGATCGGACAGATACGCAGTATTTT
TRBD1,.,TRBV7-3,TRBJ2-5,CASSQQGLETQYF,TGTGCCAGCAGTCAACAGGGGTTGGAGACCCAGTACTTC
.,once,TRBV27,TRBJ2-3,CASSSRGTFTDTQYF,TGTGCCAGCAGTTCAAGGGGGACATTCACAGATACGCAGTATTTT
TRBD2,.,TRBV2,TRBJ2-5,CASSTSGDEQYF,TGTGCCAGCAGTACTAGCGGGGATGAGCAGTACTTC
.,.,TRBV7-9,TRBJ1-5,CASEKGGAGQPQHF,TGTGCCAGCGAGAAGGGGGGGGCTGGCCAGCCCCAGCATTTT
.,.,TRBV19,TRBJ1-2,CASTQHPAGQVYGYTF,TGTGCCAGTACCCAACATCCCGCGGGGCAGGTCTATGGCTACACCTTC
TRBD2,.,TRBV2,TRBJ2-1,CASRELAGGYNEQFF,TGTGCCAGCAGAGAACTAGCGGGGGGCTACAATGAGCAGTTCTTC
TRBD1,few,TRBV19,TRBJ1-6,CASTPGQGASPLHF,TGTGCCAGTACCCCGGGACAGGGCGCTTCACCCCTCCACTTT
.,.,TRBV12-2,TRBJ1-5,CASRIRDRAYQPQHF,TGTGCAAGTCGCATACGGGACAGAGCCTATCAGCCCCAGCATTTT
TRBD2,.,TRBV5-4,TRBJ2-2,CASSLAGDYTGELFF,TGTGCCAGCAGTTTAGCGGGAGACTACACCGGGGAGCTGTTTTTT
TRBD1,few,TRBV19,TRBJ2-1,CASRDRGDYNEQFF,TGTGCCAGCCGGGACAGGGGGGACTACAATGAGCAGTTCTTC
.,.,TRBV2,TRBJ1-6,CASGGITYNSPLHF,TGTGCCAGCGGAGGGATAACCTATAATTCACCCCTCCACTTT
.,.,TRBV9,TRBJ2-1,CASSVVERTYNEQFF,TGTGCCAGCAGCGTAGTGGAGCGTACCTACAATGAGCAGTTCTTC
.,.,TRBV6-6,TRBJ2-7,CASSTTREQYF,TGTGCCAGCAGTACCACCCGGGAGCAGTACTTC